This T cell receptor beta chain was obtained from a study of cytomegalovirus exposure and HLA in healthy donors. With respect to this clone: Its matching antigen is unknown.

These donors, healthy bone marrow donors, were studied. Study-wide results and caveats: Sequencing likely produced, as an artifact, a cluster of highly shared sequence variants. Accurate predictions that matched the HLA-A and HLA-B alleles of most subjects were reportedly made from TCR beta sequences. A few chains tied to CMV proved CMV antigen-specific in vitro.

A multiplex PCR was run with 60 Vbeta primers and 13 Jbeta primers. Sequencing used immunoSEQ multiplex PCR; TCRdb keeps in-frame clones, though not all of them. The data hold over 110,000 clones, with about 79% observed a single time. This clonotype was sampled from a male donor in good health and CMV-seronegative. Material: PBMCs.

CDR3 coding DNA: TGTGCCTGGAGTGTCGTGCCCGGGTTGACCCAGTACTTC. This gives the protein CAWSVVPGLTQYF. The rearrangement links TRBV30 to TRBJ2-5; D uncertain. Trimming took off 0 bases at V and 7 bases at J, with 12 bases between the two ends. The germline gives CDR1 GTSNPN, CDR2 SVGIG (reference sequence). The CDR3 runs to 13 residues.